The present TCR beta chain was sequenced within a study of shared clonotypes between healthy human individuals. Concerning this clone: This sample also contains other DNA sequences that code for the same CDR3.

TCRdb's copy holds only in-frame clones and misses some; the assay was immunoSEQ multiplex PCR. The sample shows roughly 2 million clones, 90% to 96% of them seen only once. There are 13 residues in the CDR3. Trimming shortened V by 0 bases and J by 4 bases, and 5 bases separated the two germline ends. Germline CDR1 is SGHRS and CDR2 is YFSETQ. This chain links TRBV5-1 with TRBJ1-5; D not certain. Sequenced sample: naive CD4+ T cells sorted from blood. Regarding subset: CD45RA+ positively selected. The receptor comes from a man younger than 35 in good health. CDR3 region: CASSLGLNQPQHF. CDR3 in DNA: TGCGCCAGCAGCTTGGGACTGAATCAGCCCCAGCATTTT.